Listed below are T cell receptor beta chains from one sample, sequenced in a study of neurological immune-mediated disorders. In TCRdb, the 5' RACE reads were re-called with MiXCR into one record per CDR3 protein. The sample yields 75,000 to 85,000 distinct CDR3 sequences, approximately 17% seen once. Sample: PBMCs. The receptors come from a woman aged 40 to 50 in good health. CDR3s include the opening cysteine and the closing phenylalanine or tryptophan. D genes are given only for firm matches. Some rows mark clone size as missing; the rest say once, few, many or name a class of expanded clone.

>-|TRBV20-1|-|TRBJ2-1
CSAREGGSYNEQFF
TGCAGTGCTAGAGAAGGGGGGTCCTACAATGAGCAGTTCTTC
>TRBD1|TRBV12-3/TRBV12-4|-|TRBJ2-7
CASSPGTGVSEF
TGTGCCAGCAGTCCCGGGACAGGGGTATCAGAGTTC
>-|TRBV5-1|many|TRBJ1-1
CASSYKTGGGTEAFF
TGCGCCAGCAGCTACAAGACAGGAGGAGGCACTGAAGCTTTCTTT
>TRBD1|TRBV7-2|many|TRBJ2-7
CASSSSTGPPSF
TGTGCCAGCAGCTCCTCGACAGGGCCCCCTAGTTTC
>-|TRBV5-1|many|TRBJ1-4
CASSPDGQPFEKLFF
TGCGCCAGCAGCCCGGACGGACAGCCCTTTGAAAAACTGTTTTTT
>-|TRBV7-2|many|TRBJ2-2
CASSWVGGELFF
TGTGCCAGCAGCTGGGTTGGCGGGGAGCTGTTTTTT
>TRBD1|TRBV4-2|many|TRBJ2-2
CASSQPGQGTELFF
TGTGCCAGCAGCCAACCCGGACAGGGTACGGAGCTGTTTTTT
>TRBD1|TRBV12-3/TRBV12-4|many|TRBJ2-5
CASSSRDRAGETQYF
TGTGCCAGCAGTTCCCGGGACAGGGCGGGAGAGACCCAGTACTTC
>-|TRBV5-1|many|TRBJ2-3
CASSFTEDTQYF
TGCGCCAGCAGCTTTACTGAAGATACGCAGTATTTT
>-|TRBV7-2|-|TRBJ1-1
CASNPHGGGSEAFF
TGTGCCAGCAACCCCCATGGAGGGGGGTCTGAAGCTTTCTTT
>-|TRBV5-1|-|TRBJ1-1
CASSFQGANTEAFF
TGCGCCAGCAGCTTTCAGGGAGCTAACACTGAAGCTTTCTTT